The T cell receptor beta chain under discussion was sequenced for a study of cytomegalovirus exposure and HLA in healthy donors. Overall study results and limits: Researchers counted 164 TCR beta chains as cytomegalovirus-associated.

A note on this clone: Its cognate antigen is unknown.

In germline, CDR1 is SGHRS, CDR2 YFSETQ. V gave up 1 base and J gave up 4 bases; unmatched junction bases: 7. This CDR3 is 16 amino acids long. Use of 60 Vbeta and 13 Jbeta primers characterized the PCR. TCRdb's copy holds only in-frame clones and misses some; the assay was immunoSEQ multiplex PCR. The sample consists of 110,000 or so clones, 65% to 75% of them appearing once. The sequence came from a woman aged 40 to 55 in good health and CMV-seropositive. Sequenced sample: PBMCs. The chain recombines TRBV5-1 with TRBJ2-5; TRBD2 matches 10 bases. This CDR3 reads CASSLISSGSSETQYF. The CDR3 coding sequence is TGCGCCAGCAGCTTGATTTCTAGCGGGAGCTCAGAGACCCAGTACTTC.